Following are 5 T cell receptor beta chains from one sample sequenced in a study of cytomegalovirus exposure and HLA in healthy donors (TCRdb year 2017). The method was the immunoSEQ multiplex PCR assay. For the multiplex PCR, a mixture combining 60 forward primers for TCR Vbeta segments and 13 reverse primers for TCR Jbeta segments was used. This immuneACCESS table, as held by TCRdb, lists in-frame sequences with V and J called but not all clones. Of the missing ones, under half trace to an unresolved V gene in checked studies; the others have no known cause. Recorded for this sample are around 150,000 clones; approximately 80% of them occurred a single time. The ten largest clones add up to 4% to 4.5% of the sample. Material: PBMCs. These receptors all come from a woman between 35 and 50 years old in good health and CMV-seropositive.

This rearrangement joins TRBV20-1 to TRBJ1-4; D remains ambiguous. Deletions cut 1 base from V and 8 bases from J, with 5 bases between. This CDR3 is built from 11 residues. The germline gives CDR1 DFQATT, CDR2 SNEGSKA (reference sequence). CDR3 region: CSARGGEKLFF. The CDR3 DNA sequence: TGCAGTGCTAGAGGAGGAGAAAAACTGTTTTTT.

This clone was recorded a few times. This chain links TRBV6-5 with TRBJ1-1; D is possibly TRBD1 (6 bases). The CDR3 length is 12 residues. Germline V gene lookup returns CDR1 MNHEY and CDR2 SVGAGI. Trimming took 5 bases from V and 8 from J, leaving 12 bases between them. The CDR3 is CASSTRGLEAFF. CDR3 DNA sequence: TGTGCCAGCAGTACAAGGGGGTTGGAAGCTTTCTTT.

V usage is TRBV7-8 and J usage is TRBJ2-1; 8 bases line up with TRBD1. The CDR3 is made up of 16 amino acids. The germline V gene has CDR1 SGHVS and CDR2 FQNEAQ. The ends lost 5 bases at V and 8 bases at J; junction bases unmatched: 14. CDR3 DNA sequence: TGTGCCAGCAGCCCCCGCCAGGACAGGGTTGAAGATGAGCAGTTCTTC. It yields the protein CASSPRQDRVEDEQFF.

This chain uses TRBV6-1 with TRBJ1-2; D is perhaps TRBD1 (6 bases). The V end was cut by 5 bases, the J end by 0 bases, with 13 bases between. The CDR3 is made up of 15 amino acids. Germline values: CDR1 MNHNS, CDR2 SASEGT. CDR3 residues: CASSIKGGSNYGYTF. The CDR3 nucleotides are TGTGCCAGCAGTATAAAAGGGGGTTCTAACTATGGCTACACCTTC.

The rearrangement uses TRBV15 and TRBJ1-4; D not resolved. V lost 3 bases and J 3 bases, leaving 8 bases between the germline ends. Germline-derived CDR1 and CDR2 are LNHNV and YYDKDF (reference sequence). This CDR3 region has 14 residues. This CDR3 is CATSRGEPNEKLFF. The CDR3 bases are TGTGCCACCAGCAGGGGAGAACCTAATGAAAAACTGTTTTTT.